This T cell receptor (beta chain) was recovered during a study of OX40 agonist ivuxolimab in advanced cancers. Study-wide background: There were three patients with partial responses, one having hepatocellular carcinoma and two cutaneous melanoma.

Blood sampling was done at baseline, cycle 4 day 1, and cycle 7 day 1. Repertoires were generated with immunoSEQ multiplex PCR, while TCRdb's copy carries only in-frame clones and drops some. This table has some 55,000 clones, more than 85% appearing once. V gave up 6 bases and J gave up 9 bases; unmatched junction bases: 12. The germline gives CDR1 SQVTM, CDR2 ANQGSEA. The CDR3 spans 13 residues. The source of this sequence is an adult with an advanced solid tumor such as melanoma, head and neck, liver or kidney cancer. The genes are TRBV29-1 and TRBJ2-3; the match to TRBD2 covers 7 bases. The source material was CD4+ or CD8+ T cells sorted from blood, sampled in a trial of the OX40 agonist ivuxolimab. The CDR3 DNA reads TGCAGCGTCCGAATTAACGCGGGGGAGACGCAGTATTTT. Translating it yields CSVRINAGETQYF.